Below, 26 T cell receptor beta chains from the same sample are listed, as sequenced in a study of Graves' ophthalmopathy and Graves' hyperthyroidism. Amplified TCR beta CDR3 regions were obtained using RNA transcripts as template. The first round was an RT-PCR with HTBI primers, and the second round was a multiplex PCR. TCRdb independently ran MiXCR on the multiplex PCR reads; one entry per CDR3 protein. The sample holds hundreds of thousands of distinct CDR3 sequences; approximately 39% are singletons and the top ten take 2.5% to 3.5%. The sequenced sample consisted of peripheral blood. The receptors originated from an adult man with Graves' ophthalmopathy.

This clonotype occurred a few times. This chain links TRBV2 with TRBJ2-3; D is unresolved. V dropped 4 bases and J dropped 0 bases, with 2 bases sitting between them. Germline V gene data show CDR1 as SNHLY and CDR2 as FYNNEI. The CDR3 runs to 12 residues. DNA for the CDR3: TGTGCCAGCAGTGTGAGCACAGATACGCAGTATTTT. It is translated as CASSVSTDTQYF.

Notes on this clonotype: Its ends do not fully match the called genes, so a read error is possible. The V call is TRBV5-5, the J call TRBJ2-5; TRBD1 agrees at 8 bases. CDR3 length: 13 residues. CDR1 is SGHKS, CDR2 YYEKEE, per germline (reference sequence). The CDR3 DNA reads TGCGCCAGCAGAGAGACAGGGGAGATGACCCAGTACTTC. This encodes CASRETGEMTQYF. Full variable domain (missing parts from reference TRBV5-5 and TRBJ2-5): DAGVTQSPTHLIKTRGQQVTLRCSPISGHKSVSWYQQVLGQGPQFIFQYYEKEERGRGNFPDRFSARQFPNYSSELNVNALLLGDSALYLCASRETGEMTQYFGPGTRLLVL.

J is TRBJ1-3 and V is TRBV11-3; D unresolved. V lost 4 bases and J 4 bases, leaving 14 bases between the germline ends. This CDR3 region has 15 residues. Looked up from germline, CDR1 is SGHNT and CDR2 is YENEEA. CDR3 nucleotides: TGTGCCAGCAGCTCCCACGGGGTTGAAGGAAACACCATATATTTT. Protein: CASSSHGVEGNTIYF.

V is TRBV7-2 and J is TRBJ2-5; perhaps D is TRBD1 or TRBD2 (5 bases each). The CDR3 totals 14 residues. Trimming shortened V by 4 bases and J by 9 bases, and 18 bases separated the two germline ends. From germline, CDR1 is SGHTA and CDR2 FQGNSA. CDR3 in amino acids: CASSWDGINQPQYF. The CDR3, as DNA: TGTGCCAGCAGCTGGGACGGGATCAATCAGCCCCAGTACTTC.

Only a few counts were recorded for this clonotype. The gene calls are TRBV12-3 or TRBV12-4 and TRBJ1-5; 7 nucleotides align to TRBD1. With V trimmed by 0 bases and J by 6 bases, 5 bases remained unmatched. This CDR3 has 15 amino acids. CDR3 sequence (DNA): TGTGCCAGCAGTTTAGCGCAAGGGGGCGGTCAGCCCCAGCATTTT. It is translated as CASSLAQGGGQPQHF.

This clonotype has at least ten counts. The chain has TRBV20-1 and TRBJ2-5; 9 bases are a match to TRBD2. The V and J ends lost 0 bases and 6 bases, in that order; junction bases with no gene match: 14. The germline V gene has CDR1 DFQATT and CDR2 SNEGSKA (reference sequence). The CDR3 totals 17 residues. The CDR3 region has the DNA TGCAGTGCTAGAGATGGCGGGTGGCGGGAGGGCGGTAAGACCCAGTACTTC. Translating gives CSARDGGWREGGKTQYF.

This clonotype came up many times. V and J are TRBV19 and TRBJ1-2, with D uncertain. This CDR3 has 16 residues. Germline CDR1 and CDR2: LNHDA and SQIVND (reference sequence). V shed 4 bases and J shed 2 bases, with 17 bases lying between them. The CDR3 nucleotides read TGTGCCAGTAGTACAATTCCGGGGAGGCCCAACTATGGCTACACCTTC. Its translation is CASSTIPGRPNYGYTF.

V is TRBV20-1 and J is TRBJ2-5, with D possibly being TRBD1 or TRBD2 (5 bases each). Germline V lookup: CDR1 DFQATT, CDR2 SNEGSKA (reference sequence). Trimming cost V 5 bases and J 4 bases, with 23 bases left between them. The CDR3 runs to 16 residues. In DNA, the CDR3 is TGCAGTGCTTCTGCACCCGCCGGGACCCACGGAGAGACCCAGTACTTC. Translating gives CSASAPAGTHGETQYF.

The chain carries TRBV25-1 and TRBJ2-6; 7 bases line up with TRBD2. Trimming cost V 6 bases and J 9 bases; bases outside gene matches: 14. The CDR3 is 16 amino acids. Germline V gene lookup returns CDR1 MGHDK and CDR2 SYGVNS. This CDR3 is CASRDLAETRVNVLTF. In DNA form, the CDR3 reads TGTGCCAGCAGAGACCTAGCGGAGACGAGGGTCAACGTCCTGACTTTC.

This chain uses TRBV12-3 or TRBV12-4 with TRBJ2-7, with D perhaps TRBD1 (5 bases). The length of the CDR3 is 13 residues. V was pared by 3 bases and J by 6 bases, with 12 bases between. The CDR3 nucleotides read TGTGCCAGCAGTTTTAGCCAGGGTGGCGAGCAGTACTTC. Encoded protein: CASSFSQGGEQYF.

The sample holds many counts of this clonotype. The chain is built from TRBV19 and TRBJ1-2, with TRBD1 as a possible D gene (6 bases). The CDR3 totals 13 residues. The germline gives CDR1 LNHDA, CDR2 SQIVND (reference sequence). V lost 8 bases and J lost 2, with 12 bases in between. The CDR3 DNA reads TGTGCCAGTGTCCGAGGGGGGAACTATGGCTACACCTTC. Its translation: CASVRGGNYGYTF.

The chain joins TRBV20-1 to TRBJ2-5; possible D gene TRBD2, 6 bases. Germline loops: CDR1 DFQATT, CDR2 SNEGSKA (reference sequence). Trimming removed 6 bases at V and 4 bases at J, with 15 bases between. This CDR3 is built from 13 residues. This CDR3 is CSASSGVVETQYF. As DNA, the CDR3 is TGCAGTGCCTCCTCGGGAGTAGTAGAGACCCAGTACTTC.

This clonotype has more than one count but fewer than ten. CDR3 region: CASSTGTGVTEAFF. CDR3 nucleotides: TGTGCCAGCAGTACCGGGACAGGGGTTACTGAAGCTTTCTTT. This chain connects TRBV6-1 to TRBJ1-1; 10 positions match TRBD1. The V segment lost 5 bases and the J segment 5 bases; nucleotides outside the gene matches: 5. The CDR3 length is 14 residues. Germline CDR1 reads MNHNS; CDR2 reads SASEGT.

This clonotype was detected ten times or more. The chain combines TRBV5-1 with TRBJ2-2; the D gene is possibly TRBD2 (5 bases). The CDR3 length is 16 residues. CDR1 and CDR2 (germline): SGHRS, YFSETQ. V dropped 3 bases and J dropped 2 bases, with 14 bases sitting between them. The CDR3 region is CASSSTPGLNTGELFF. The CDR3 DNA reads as TGCGCCAGCAGCTCGACACCCGGACTCAACACCGGGGAGCTGTTTTTT.

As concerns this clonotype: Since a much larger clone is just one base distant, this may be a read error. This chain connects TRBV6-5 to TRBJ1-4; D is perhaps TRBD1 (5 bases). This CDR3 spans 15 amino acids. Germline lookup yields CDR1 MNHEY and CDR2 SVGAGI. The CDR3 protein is CARSYTGRINEKLFF. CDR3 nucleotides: TGTGCCCGCAGTTACACGGGACGGATTAATGAAAAACTGTTTTTT.

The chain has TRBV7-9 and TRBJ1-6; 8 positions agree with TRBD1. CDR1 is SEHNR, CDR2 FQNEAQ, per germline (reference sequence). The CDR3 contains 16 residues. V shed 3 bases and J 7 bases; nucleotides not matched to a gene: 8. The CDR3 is CASSFRGQGRNSPLHF. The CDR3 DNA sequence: TGTGCCAGCAGCTTTCGCGGACAGGGAAGAAATTCACCCCTCCACTTT.

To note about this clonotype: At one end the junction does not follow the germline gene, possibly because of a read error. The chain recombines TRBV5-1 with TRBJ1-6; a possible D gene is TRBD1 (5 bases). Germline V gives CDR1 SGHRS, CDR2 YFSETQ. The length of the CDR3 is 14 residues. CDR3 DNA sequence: TGTGCCTGGAGGGCTGGGGCCGTTAATTCACCCCTCCACTTT. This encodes CAWRAGAVNSPLHF.

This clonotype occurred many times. In nucleotides, the CDR3 is TGTGCCAGCAGCTTCCACCAGGGGTCCCAAGAGACCCAGTACTTC. Its protein product is CASSFHQGSQETQYF. The chain has TRBV5-8 and TRBJ2-5; maybe TRBD1 (6 bases). This CDR3 has 15 residues. Trimming stripped 2 bases from V and 1 base from J, with 12 bases between. CDR1 is SGHTS and CDR2 is YDEGEE in the germline V gene. Full variable domain (outside the CDR3, taken from reference TRBV5-8 and TRBJ2-5): EAGVTQSPTHLIKTRGQQATLRCSPISGHTSVYWYQQALGLGLQFLLWYDEGEERNRGNFPPRFSGRQFPNYSSELNVNALELEDSALYLCASSFHQGSQETQYFGPGTRLLVL.

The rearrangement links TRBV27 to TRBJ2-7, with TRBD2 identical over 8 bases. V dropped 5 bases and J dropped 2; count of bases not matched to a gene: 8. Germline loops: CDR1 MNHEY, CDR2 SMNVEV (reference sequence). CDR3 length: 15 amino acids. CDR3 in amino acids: CASSPFSGSPYEQYF. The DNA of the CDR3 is TGTGCCAGCAGTCCCTTCAGCGGGAGCCCCTACGAGCAGTACTTC.

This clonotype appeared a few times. The CDR3 sequence: CASSGRGGNSYEQYF. The CDR3 DNA reads as TGTGCCTCCTCGGGACGCGGGGGCAACTCCTACGAGCAGTACTTC. The chain couples TRBV10-3 to TRBJ2-7; perhaps TRBD2 as D (7 bases). Germline loops: CDR1 ENHRY, CDR2 SYGVKD. The CDR3 is 15 residues long. Trimming shortened V by 11 bases and J by 0 bases, and 20 bases separated the two germline ends.

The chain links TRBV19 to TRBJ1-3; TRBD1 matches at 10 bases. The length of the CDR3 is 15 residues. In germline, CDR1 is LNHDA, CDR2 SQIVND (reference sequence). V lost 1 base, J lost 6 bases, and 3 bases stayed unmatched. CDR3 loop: CASSIGTGGTNTIYF. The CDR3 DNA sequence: TGTGCCAGTAGTATAGGGACAGGGGGAACAAACACCATATATTTT.

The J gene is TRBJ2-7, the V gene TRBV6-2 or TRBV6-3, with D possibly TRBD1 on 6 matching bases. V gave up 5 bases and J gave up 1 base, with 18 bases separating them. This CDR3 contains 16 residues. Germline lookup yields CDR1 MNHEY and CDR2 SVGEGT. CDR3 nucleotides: TGTGCCAGCAGTGACCCGAACAGGGTTGGGTCCTACGAGCAGTACTTC. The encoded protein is CASSDPNRVGSYEQYF.

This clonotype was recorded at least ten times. The CDR3 DNA is TGTGCCACCAGTGACATAGACAGGAATAAGGGAGCTTTCTTT. It is translated as CATSDIDRNKGAFF. This chain uses TRBV24-1 with TRBJ1-1; a possible D gene is TRBD1 (6 bases). The CDR3 runs to 14 residues. Germline values: CDR1 KGHDR, CDR2 SFDVKD. V lost 4 bases and J lost 10, with 18 bases in between.

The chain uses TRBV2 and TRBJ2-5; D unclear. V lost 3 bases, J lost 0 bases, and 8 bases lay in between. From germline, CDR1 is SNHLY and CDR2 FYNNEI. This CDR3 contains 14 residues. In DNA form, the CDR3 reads TGTGCCAGCAGTGACATACCTAACCAAGAGACCCAGTACTTC. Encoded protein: CASSDIPNQETQYF.

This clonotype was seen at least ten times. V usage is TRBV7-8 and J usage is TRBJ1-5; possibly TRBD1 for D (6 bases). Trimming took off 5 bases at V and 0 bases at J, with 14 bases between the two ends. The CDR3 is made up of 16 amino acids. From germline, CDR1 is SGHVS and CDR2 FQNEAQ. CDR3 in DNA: TGTGCCAGCAGCAGCGGGACAATAAATAGCAATCAGCCCCAGCATTTT. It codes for CASSSGTINSNQPQHF.

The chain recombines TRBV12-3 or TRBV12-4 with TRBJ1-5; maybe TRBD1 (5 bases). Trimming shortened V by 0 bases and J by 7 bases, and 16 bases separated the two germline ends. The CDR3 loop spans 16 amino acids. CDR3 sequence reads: CASSLARGREGQPQHF. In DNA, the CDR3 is TGTGCCAGCAGTTTAGCGCGAGGCAGGGAGGGGCAGCCCCAGCATTTT.